The entry below gives a single T cell receptor (beta chain) sequence along with its context. Its antigen is unknown. The record originates from a study of cytomegalovirus exposure and HLA in healthy donors. Study results and limitations: Per a prior analysis, the majority of TCR beta V segments were productive roughly 87% or roughly 30% of the time. A later analysis appeared to link common viral pathogens to several of the most significant clusters.

Donors likely had unrecorded immune exposures despite being nominally healthy when sampled. Vbeta (60) and Jbeta (13) primers were used in the PCR. Assay: immunoSEQ multiplex PCR; the TCRdb copy retains only in-frame clones and omits some. The data contain 100,000 to 150,000 clones, around 79% of them singletons. After removal of 0 bases from V and 12 bases from J, the junction contained 12 bases not matched to a gene. Per the germline V gene, CDR1 is MNHNS and CDR2 is SASEGT. This CDR3 contains 16 residues. The sequencing input was PBMCs. The receptor was derived from a middle-aged woman in good health and CMV-seronegative. J is TRBJ2-7 and V is TRBV6-1; 12 nucleotides align to TRBD1. CDR3 sequence reads: CASSEARRDRGRFRYF. Here the CDR3 DNA reads TGTGCCAGCAGTGAAGCACGGCGGGACAGGGGGCGGTTCCGGTACTTC.